The 5 T cell receptor beta chains presented below share a single source sample, sequenced in a study of blood T cell repertoires in COVID-19. TCRdb keeps only in-frame clones here, not all; method: immunoSEQ multiplex PCR. The table lists about 220,000 clones, approximately 83% of them singletons. The sample was PBMCs or T cells enriched from blood (not recorded which). All receptors come from an older woman who had recovered from COVID-19.

The CDR3 loop is CASSFGQGGKYGYTF. In DNA form, the CDR3 reads TGTGCCAGCAGCTTTGGACAGGGTGGAAAGTATGGCTACACCTTC. V usage is TRBV5-6 and J usage is TRBJ1-2; 8 positions agree with TRBD1. Germline trimming cut 2 bases from V and 5 bases from J; bases unmatched to any gene: 8. Germline V CDR1 and CDR2: SGHDT, YYEEEE. CDR3 size: 15 residues.

The V call is TRBV3-1 (or the pseudogene TRBV3-2), the J call TRBJ2-7; perhaps TRBD1 as D (6 bases). Trimming took 7 bases from V and 6 from J, leaving 19 bases between them. From germline, CDR1 is LGHDT and CDR2 YNNKEL (reference sequence). The CDR3 has 14 amino acids. This CDR3 is CASTQLAGEGEQYF. CDR3 nucleotide sequence: TGTGCCAGCACCCAGCTGGCAGGGGAAGGCGAGCAGTACTTC.

The chain recombines TRBV10-3 with TRBJ1-4, with TRBD1 identical over 11 bases. Germline V CDR1 and CDR2: ENHRY, SYGVKD. With 6 bases clipped from V and 8 bases from J, the junction kept 8 bases outside the gene matches. This CDR3 has 15 amino acids. The CDR3, as DNA: TGTGCCATCAGCGGACCCGGGACAGGGGGAGAAAAACTGTTTTTT. It translates to CAISGPGTGGEKLFF.

This chain joins TRBV5-6 and TRBJ2-1, with 12 bases identical to TRBD2. Germline V lookup: CDR1 SGHDT, CDR2 YYEEEE. CDR3 length equals 16 residues. V lost 0 bases to trimming and J lost 6 bases; unmatched junction nucleotides: 4. The CDR3 sequence is CASSLALAGGGNEQFF. In nucleotides, the CDR3 is TGTGCCAGCAGCTTGGCTCTAGCGGGAGGGGGCAATGAGCAGTTCTTC.

V and J are TRBV11-2 and TRBJ1-1; tentative D call: TRBD1 (6 bases). Germline V gives CDR1 SGHAT, CDR2 FQNNGV. This CDR3 is 14 amino acids long. V lost 1 base and J 5 bases, leaving 11 bases between the germline ends. The CDR3 nucleotides read TGTGCCAGCAGCTTAGTAGGGGGAGGGACTGAAGCTTTCTTT. Its protein product is CASSLVGGGTEAFF.